The rows below give T cell receptor beta chains drawn from one sample of a study of blood T cell repertoires in COVID-19. This table comes from immunoSEQ multiplex PCR, and its TCRdb copy is limited to in-frame clones, with some not included. Among under 95,000 clones listed, 75% to 85% were seen once. Input material: peripheral blood. These receptors all stem from a woman of 80 years or more with acute or convalescent COVID-19. CDR3s leave out the opening cysteine and the closing phenylalanine or tryptophan. D genes are given only for firm matches.

TRBD1 | 13 | TRBV10-3 | AISEGTGRNQPQH
. | 10 | TRBV6-1 | ASSEGYGGAF
TRBD2 | 13 | TRBV6-2/TRBV6-3 | ASSYPSAGVDTQY
TRBD2 | 14 | TRBV4-1 | ASSQRSSGDTGELF
. | 11 | TRBV6-2/TRBV6-3 | ASSYAGYNEQF
TRBD1 | 12 | TRBV3-1/TRBV3-2 | ASRLQGSGNTIY
. | 11 | TRBV18 | ASSPPSSYEQY
TRBD1 | 14 | TRBV9 | ASSVEGQGAGNTIY
. | 12 | TRBV7-2 | ASSLGQVLQPQH
. | 11 | TRBV28 | ASSTGLNYGYT
TRBD1 | 13 | TRBV29-1 | SVEAAGTGGAGYT
. | 11 | TRBV7-2 | ASSVQGLGEQF
. | 14 | TRBV18 | ASSSRGGAVNQPQH
TRBD2 | 13 | TRBV24-1 | ATQGTSTSTDTQY
. | 15 | TRBV18 | ASSPFSVQGGTGELF
. | 12 | TRBV2 | ASSEALSFGTQY
. | 12 | TRBV19 | ASSTDSGREKLF
TRBD2 | 13 | TRBV2 | ASTVAGVSYNEQF
. | 12 | TRBV6-4 | ASTPFSGANVLT
TRBD1 | 15 | TRBV6-1 | ASSDRSSGTANSPLH
TRBD1 | 13 | TRBV6-5 | ASSYSGQGIYGYT
. | 11 | TRBV11-3 | ASKKDYQETQY
TRBD2 | 13 | TRBV11-2 | ASSLVPSGGDTQY
. | 11 | TRBV24-1 | ATSGQSNQPQH
TRBD2 | 16 | TRBV4-1 | ASSHLAGTSGRGDEQF
. | 12 | TRBV27 | ASRADGQNYGYT
. | 13 | TRBV28 | ASSLASDSYNEQF
. | 10 | TRBV28 | ASTPGFREQF
. | 15 | TRBV4-3 | ASSQDLTAGELNEQF
. | 11 | TRBV30 | AWSVPGGNTIY
. | 11 | TRBV5-4 | ASSLVQDNEQF
. | 12 | TRBV5-1 | ASKERLAKNIQY
. | 10 | TRBV7-9 | ASSSVSYEQY
TRBD1 | 11 | TRBV12-3/TRBV12-4 | ASSRGQGSPLH
TRBD2 | 16 | TRBV28 | ASRGVRTGKTSANEQY
TRBD2 | 13 | TRBV11-3 | ASSLFSGGAYEQY
. | 11 | TRBV4-2 | ASSQAREETQY
. | 10 | TRBV6-6 | ASSRTASPIY
. | 10 | TRBV5-1 | ASSLERSTQY
TRBD2 | 14 | TRBV11-3 | ASGLAGGLDTGELF
TRBD1 | 14 | TRBV6-6 | ASSRGGTGAYNEQF
TRBD1 | 14 | TRBV5-1 | ASSTTRGRITGELF
. | 14 | TRBV6-6 | ASSYVGSPSTDTQY
. | 12 | TRBV19 | ASSMDLAKNIQY